This T cell receptor (beta chain) comes out of a study of monozygotic twins with inflammatory bowel disease. TCRdb re-called the 5' RACE reads and gives one entry per CDR3 protein, without DNA. This listing includes about 210,000 distinct CDR3 sequences. There are 16 residues in the CDR3. The germline gives CDR1 LNHNV, CDR2 YYDKDF (reference sequence). This receptor was obtained from a human donor with ulcerative colitis or Crohn's disease, or a healthy co-twin of an affected twin (not recorded which). V usage is TRBV15 and J usage is TRBJ2-5; the D call from TCRdb, TRBD2, cannot be confirmed without DNA. The sequenced sample was blood. The CDR3 spells CATSRDQPSGKETQYF.